One sample yielded the 7 T cell receptor beta chains listed below, sequenced in a study of T cell changes during pregnancy in multiple sclerosis. Clones were read by immunoSEQ multiplex PCR, and TCRdb kept only the in-frame ones, dropping some. The table includes roughly 40,000 clones, 91% detected once. The sequenced sample was CD4+ T cells from peripheral blood mononuclear cells, obtained after pregnancy. These receptors were obtained from a female donor in good health, enrolled as a control in a pregnancy study.

This clone came up once. This chain links TRBV11-2 with TRBJ2-7; 12 bases line up with TRBD2. Germline-derived CDR1 and CDR2 are SGHAT and FQNNGV. The CDR3 contains 14 residues. The V segment lost 5 bases and the J segment 7 bases; nucleotides outside the gene matches: 6. CDR3 nucleotides: TGTGCCAGCAGCCGACTAGCGGGAGTTTGGGAGCAGTACTTC. Amino acid sequence: CASSRLAGVWEQYF.

This chain links TRBV25-1 with TRBJ1-4; possibly TRBD1 for D (5 bases). Looked up from germline, CDR1 is MGHDK and CDR2 is SYGVNS. Trimming cost V 3 bases and J 5 bases, with 10 bases left between them. The CDR3 loop spans 14 amino acids. CDR3 loop: CASSETAFNEKLFF. The CDR3 DNA is TGTGCCAGCAGTGAGACAGCATTCAATGAAAAACTGTTTTTT.

Only a few counts were recorded for this clone. The rearrangement joins TRBV19 to TRBJ1-5, with a weak D call TRBD1 (5 bases). Germline V CDR1 and CDR2: LNHDA, SQIVND (reference sequence). V lost 5 bases and J lost 4, with 15 bases in between. This CDR3 has 15 residues. DNA of the CDR3: TGTGCCAGTAGTTCAAGCGGGGGGAAGAATCAGCCCCAGCATTTT. Its translation is CASSSSGGKNQPQHF.

The rearrangement links TRBV9 to TRBJ1-3; D uncertain. The CDR3 contains 15 residues. Germline CDR1 SGDLS, CDR2 YYNGEE. V dropped 0 bases and J dropped 1 base, with 8 bases sitting between them. DNA for the CDR3: TGTGCCAGCAGCGTAGTACCGGGGTCTGGAAACACCATATATTTT. Amino acids: CASSVVPGSGNTIYF.

The chain joins TRBV6-5 to TRBJ2-1; the D gene is possibly TRBD2 (5 bases). Germline V gene lookup returns CDR1 MNHEY and CDR2 SVGAGI. V was cut by 0 bases and J by 10 bases, with 10 bases left in between. The CDR3 runs 13 residues. CDR3 sequence reads: CASSYSSAAEQFF. CDR3 bases: TGTGCCAGCAGTTACTCGTCAGCGGCAGAGCAGTTCTTC.

CDR3 bases: TGCACCAGCAGCCCCTCTTCCGGCTCTGGAAACACCATATATTTT. Its translation: CTSSPSSGSGNTIYF. The chain joins TRBV1 to TRBJ1-3. TRBV1 is annotated as a pseudogene. The CDR3 contains 15 residues.

The chain links TRBV5-1 to TRBJ2-2; perhaps TRBD1 as D (5 bases). Trimming removed 4 bases at V and 6 bases at J, with 10 bases between. Per the germline V gene, CDR1 is SGHRS and CDR2 is YFSETQ. The CDR3 contains 13 residues. The CDR3 loop reads CASSPQGAGELFF. The CDR3, as DNA: TGCGCCAGCAGCCCGCAGGGTGCCGGGGAGCTGTTTTTT.